The sequence of this T cell receptor beta chain was determined in a study of metastatic and nonmetastatic thyroid tumors. Prior to thyroid surgery, none of the patients had received any treatment. MiXCR reprocessed the PCR reads for TCRdb. The sample consists of approximately 21,000 clones, over 25% of them appearing once. By frequency in the sample, this clone is medium-sized (0.01 to 0.1%). Germline-derived CDR1 and CDR2 are LNHDA and SQIVND (reference sequence). This CDR3 has 13 residues. The V and J ends lost 7 bases and 10 bases, in that order; junction bases with no gene match: 5. Sample: tumor tissue. This receptor was identified in a female donor with papillary thyroid cancer or a benign thyroid nodule (not recorded which). Some clones in this sample may be carry-over from other donors' samples. This chain connects TRBV19 to TRBJ1-6; TRBD1 aligns across 9 bases. The CDR3 here is CASKRDRESPLHF. CDR3 coding DNA: TGTGCCAGTAAGCGGGACAGGGAGTCACCCCTCCACTTT.